The rows below give T cell receptor beta chains drawn from one sample of a study of blood T cell repertoires in COVID-19. Clones were sequenced by immunoSEQ multiplex PCR, and TCRdb holds only the in-frame ones, with some missing. The sample holds roughly 150,000 clones; 80% to 90% are singletons and the top ten take approximately 4.5%. Sequencing was performed on PBMCs or T cells enriched from blood (not recorded which). The origin of the receptors is a man aged 45-65 years who had recovered from COVID-19. Each CDR3 is given with its conserved first and last residue. The order of the fields is clone size, V gene, J gene, D gene, CDR3 length, CDR3 DNA, CDR3 protein. D genes are given only for firm matches. Size values are once, few and many counts, or a class for expanded clones, and some rows have none.

once	TRBV11-3	TRBJ1-1	.	14	TGTGCCAGCCTCTTGCGGAGCTCGAACACTGAAGCTTTCTTT	CASLLRSSNTEAFF
.	TRBV6-2/TRBV6-3	TRBJ1-5	.	16	TGTGCCAGCAGTTACGGCAGGGGAGCATTATATCAGCCCCAGCATTTT	CASSYGRGALYQPQHF
.	TRBV28	TRBJ2-3	.	14	TGTGCCAGCAGTTCACCTAGCGCTGCAGATACGCAGTATTTT	CASSSPSAADTQYF
.	TRBV5-8	TRBJ2-3	TRBD2	20	TGTGCCAGCAGCTTGACCTTAACTAGCGGGGGACTCTCGGGCACAGATACGCAGTATTTT	CASSLTLTSGGLSGTDTQYF
.	TRBV9	TRBJ1-2	.	12	TGTGCCAGCAGCGGCGGGAACTATGGCTACACCTTC	CASSGGNYGYTF
few	TRBV7-9	TRBJ1-6	.	13	TGTGCCAGCAGCTCGTCCTTAGAGTCACCCCTCCACTTT	CASSSSLESPLHF
.	TRBV6-5	TRBJ2-5	.	16	TGTGCCAGCAGTTACTCCAGGACCCTCGGGGGAGAGACCCAGTACTTC	CASSYSRTLGGETQYF
.	TRBV2	TRBJ1-6	.	14	TGTGCCAGCAGTGAAGAGGAAGGGGTTTCACCCCTCCACTTT	CASSEEEGVSPLHF
once	TRBV28	TRBJ1-5	.	14	TGTGCCAGCATGCAGGAATCTCGTAATCAGCCCCAGCATTTT	CASMQESRNQPQHF
.	TRBV7-3	TRBJ1-1	TRBD1	17	TGTGCCAGCAGCTCGGGACAGGGATTGGGAACACTGAATGAAGCTTTCTTT	CASSSGQGLGTLNEAFF
once	TRBV6-5	TRBJ1-6	TRBD1	16	TGTGCCAGCAGTTACTTCTCAATAGGACAGGGGAGAACCCTCCACTTT	CASSYFSIGQGRTLHF